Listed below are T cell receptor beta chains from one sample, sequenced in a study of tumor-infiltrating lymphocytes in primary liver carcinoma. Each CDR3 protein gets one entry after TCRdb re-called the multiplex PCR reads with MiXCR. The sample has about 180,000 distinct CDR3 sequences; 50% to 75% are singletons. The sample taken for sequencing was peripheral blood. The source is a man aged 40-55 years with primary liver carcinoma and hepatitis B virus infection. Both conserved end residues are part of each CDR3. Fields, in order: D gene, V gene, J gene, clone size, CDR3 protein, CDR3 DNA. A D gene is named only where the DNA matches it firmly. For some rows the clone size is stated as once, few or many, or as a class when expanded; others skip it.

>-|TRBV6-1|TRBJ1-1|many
CASSAVNTEAFF
TGTGCCAGCAGTGCCGTAAACACTGAAGCTTTCTTT
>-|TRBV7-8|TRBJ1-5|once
CASSLYRAEQPQHF
TGTGCCAGCAGCTTATACAGGGCTGAGCAGCCCCAGCATTTT
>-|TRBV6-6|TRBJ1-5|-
CASSFPGKEAQHF
TGTGCCAGCAGTTTTCCAGGGAAAGAGGCCCAGCATTTT
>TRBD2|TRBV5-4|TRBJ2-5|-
CASSLARGRGETQYF
TGTGCCAGCAGCTTGGCTCGCGGGAGGGGAGAGACCCAGTACTTC
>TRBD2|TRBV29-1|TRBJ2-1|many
CSVEPSGSSYNEQFF
TGCAGCGTTGAACCTAGCGGGAGCTCCTACAATGAGCAGTTCTTC
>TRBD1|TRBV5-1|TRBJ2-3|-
CASSLGTTGTDTQYF
TGCGCCAGCAGCTTGGGTACGACAGGGACAGATACGCAGTATTTT
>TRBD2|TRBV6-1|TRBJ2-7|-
CASSDWTRFYEQYF
TGTGCCAGCAGTGACTGGACTAGATTTTACGAGCAGTACTTC
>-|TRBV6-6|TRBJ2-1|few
CASSYLEDSQFF
TGTGCCAGCAGTTACTTAGAGGACAGCCAATTCTTC
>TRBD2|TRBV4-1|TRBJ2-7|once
CASNQASSGSYEQYF
TGCGCTAGCAACCAAGCTTCTAGCGGGAGCTACGAGCAGTACTTC
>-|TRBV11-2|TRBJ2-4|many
CASSLEVGLENIQYF
TGTGCCAGCAGCTTAGAAGTCGGGTTGGAAAACATTCAGTACTTC
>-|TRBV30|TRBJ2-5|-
CAWNAGQQETQYF
TGTGCCTGGAATGCGGGACAGCAAGAGACCCAGTACTTC
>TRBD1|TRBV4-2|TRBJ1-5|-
CASSQDLLRRGASNQPQHF
TGTGCCAGCAGCCAAGATCTATTACGCAGGGGGGCAAGCAATCAGCCCCAGCATTTT
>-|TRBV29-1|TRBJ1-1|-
CSIEVGSMNTEAFF
TGCAGCATTGAAGTGGGATCCATGAACACTGAAGCTTTCTTT
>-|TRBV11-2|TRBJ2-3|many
CASSPRVGGEDTQYF
TGTGCCAGCAGCCCGAGGGTGGGAGGCGAAGATACGCAGTATTTT
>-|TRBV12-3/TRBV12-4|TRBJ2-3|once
CASSLTMNTRYF
TGTGCCAGCAGTTTAACCATGAATACGCGGTATTTT
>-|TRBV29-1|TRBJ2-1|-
CNVGPPSISYNEQFF
TGCAACGTGGGACCTCCTTCCATCTCCTACAATGAGCAGTTCTTC